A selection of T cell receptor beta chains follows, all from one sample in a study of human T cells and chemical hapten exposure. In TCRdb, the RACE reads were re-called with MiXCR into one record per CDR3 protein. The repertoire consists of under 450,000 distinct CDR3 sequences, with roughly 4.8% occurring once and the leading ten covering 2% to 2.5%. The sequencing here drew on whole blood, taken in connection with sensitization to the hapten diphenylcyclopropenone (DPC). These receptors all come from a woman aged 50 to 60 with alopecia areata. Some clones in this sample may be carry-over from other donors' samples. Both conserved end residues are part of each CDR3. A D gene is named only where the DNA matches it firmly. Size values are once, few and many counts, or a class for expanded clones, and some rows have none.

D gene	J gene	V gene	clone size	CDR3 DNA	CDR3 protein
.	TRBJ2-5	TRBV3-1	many	TGTGCCAGCAGCACCCGAATTTCAGGTGAAGAGACCCAGTACTTC	CASSTRISGEETQYF
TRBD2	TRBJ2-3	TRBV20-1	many	TGCAGTGCCGTTACTAGCGGGAGCACAGATACGCAGTATTTT	CSAVTSGSTDTQYF
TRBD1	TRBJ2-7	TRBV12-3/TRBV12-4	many	TGTGCCAGCAGCCCAGACAGGGGGTACTACGAGCAGTACTTC	CASSPDRGYYEQYF
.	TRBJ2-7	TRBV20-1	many	TGCAGTGCTAGAGATCCGGCGGCGGGTGGAGAGCAGTACTTC	CSARDPAAGGEQYF
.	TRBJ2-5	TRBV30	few	TGTGCCTGGAGTGTAAGAGTGAGCAGGGCAGAGACCCAGTACTTC	CAWSVRVSRAETQYF
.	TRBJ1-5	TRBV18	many	TGTGCCAGCTCCCGAGGCAGTGGCAATCAGCCCCAGCATTTT	CASSRGSGNQPQHF
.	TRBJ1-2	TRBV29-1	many	TGCAGCGTTGAACCCCCGTATGGCTACACCTTC	CSVEPPYGYTF
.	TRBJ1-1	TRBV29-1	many	TGCAGCGTATACCAGGGGTTTGAAGCTTTCTTT	CSVYQGFEAFF
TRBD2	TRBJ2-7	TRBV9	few	TGTGCCAGCAGCGCCGGGCTAGCGGGAGGCGAGCAGTACTTC	CASSAGLAGGEQYF
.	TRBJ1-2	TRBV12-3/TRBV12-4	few	TGTGCCAGCAGTTCCGGGGTTTTTAACTATGGCTACACCTTC	CASSSGVFNYGYTF
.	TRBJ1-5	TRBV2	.	TGTGCCAGCAGTGAAGATACAGCGTATAGCAATCAGCCCCAGCATTTT	CASSEDTAYSNQPQHF
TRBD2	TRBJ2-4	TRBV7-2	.	TGTGCCAGCAGCTTAGCTAGCGGGGGGTTAGCCAAAAACATTCAGTACTTC	CASSLASGGLAKNIQYF
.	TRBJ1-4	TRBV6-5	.	TGTGCCAGCAGTTACTCAGGGGCCACTAATGAAAAACTGTTTTTT	CASSYSGATNEKLFF
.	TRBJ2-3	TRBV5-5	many	TGTGCCAGCAGCTTGACGTCGGCAGATACGCAGTATTTT	CASSLTSADTQYF
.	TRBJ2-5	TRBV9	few	TGTGCCAGCAGCGTGGGAGCGGTATCCAACCAAGAGACCCAGTACTTC	CASSVGAVSNQETQYF
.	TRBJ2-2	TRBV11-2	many	TGTGCCAGCAGCTCATCGCCCACCGGGGAGCTGTTTTTT	CASSSSPTGELFF
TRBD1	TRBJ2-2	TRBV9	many	TGTGCCAGCAGGGACAGGGGGAACACCGGGGAGCTGTTTTTT	CASRDRGNTGELFF
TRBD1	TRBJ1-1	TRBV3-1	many	TGTGCCAGCAGCCCATGGGACAGTGTGAACACTGAAGCTTTCTTT	CASSPWDSVNTEAFF
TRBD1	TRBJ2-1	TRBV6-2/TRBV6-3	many	TGTGCCAGCAGTGACACAACAGGGGCCTACAATGAGCAGTTCTTC	CASSDTTGAYNEQFF
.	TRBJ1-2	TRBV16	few	TGTGCCAGCAGCCAATCCCAGGGCTATGGCTACACCTTC	CASSQSQGYGYTF
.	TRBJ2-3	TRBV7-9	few	TGTGCCAGCAGCTTCTGGGGGAGCACAGATACGCAGTATTTT	CASSFWGSTDTQYF
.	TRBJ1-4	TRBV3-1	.	TGTGCCAGCAGCAAAGGTTGGGCTCCAACTAATGAAAAACTGTTTTTT	CASSKGWAPTNEKLFF
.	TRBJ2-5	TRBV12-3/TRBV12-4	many	TGTGCCAGCAGTTTGGAGGACGGGCAGACCCAGTACTTC	CASSLEDGQTQYF
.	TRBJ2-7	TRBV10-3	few	TGTGCCATCAGTGCGGAGAATGAGCAGTACTTC	CAISAENEQYF
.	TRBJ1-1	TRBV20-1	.	TGCAGTGCTAGAAAAATCGGGGGAATTGAAGCTTTCTTT	CSARKIGGIEAFF
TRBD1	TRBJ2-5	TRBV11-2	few	TGTGCCAGCAGCTTATACAGGGGGAACCAAGAGACCCAGTACTTC	CASSLYRGNQETQYF
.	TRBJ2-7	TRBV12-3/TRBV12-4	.	TGTGCCAGCAGTTTAGTGGGGGGTGTGGAGGGCGAGCAGTACTTC	CASSLVGGVEGEQYF
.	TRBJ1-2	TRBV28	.	TGTGCCAGCGTACCGCCCGGCAGGGGCATAGGCTACACCTTC	CASVPPGRGIGYTF
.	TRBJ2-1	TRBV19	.	TGTGCCAGTAGCCCGGCCCATGGACCAAATGAGCAGTTCTTC	CASSPAHGPNEQFF
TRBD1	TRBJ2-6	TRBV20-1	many	TGCAGTGCCAAAGCACAGGGGGCTGAGGCTGGGGCCAACGTCCTGACTTTC	CSAKAQGAEAGANVLTF
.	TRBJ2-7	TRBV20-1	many	TGCAGTGCTAGAGAGACCGGCAGGGCATCCTACGAGCAGTACTTC	CSARETGRASYEQYF
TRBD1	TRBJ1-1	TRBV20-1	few	TGCAGTGCGGTTGGACAGGGAGACACTGAAGCTTTCTTT	CSAVGQGDTEAFF
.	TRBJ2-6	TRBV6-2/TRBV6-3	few	TGTGCCAGCAGGCCCTACTCTGGGGCCAACGTCCTGACTTTC	CASRPYSGANVLTF
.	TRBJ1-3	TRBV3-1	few	TGTGCCAGCAGCCCTTCGGTGAGCTCTGGAAACACCATATATTTT	CASSPSVSSGNTIYF
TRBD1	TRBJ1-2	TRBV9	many	TGTGCCAGCACTACTGGGACAGGGTCTGGCTACACCTTC	CASTTGTGSGYTF
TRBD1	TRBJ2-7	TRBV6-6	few	TGTGCCACCGAACAGGGGAAATACGAGCAGTACTTC	CATEQGKYEQYF
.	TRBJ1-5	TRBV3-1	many	TGTGCCAGCAGCCCTCGTAGTGGGGTGGGTCAGCCCCAGCATTTT	CASSPRSGVGQPQHF
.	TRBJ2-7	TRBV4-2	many	TGTGCCAGCAGCTCCTTGGTGTTACGCGAGCAGTACTTC	CASSSLVLREQYF
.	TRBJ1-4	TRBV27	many	TGTGCCAGCAGTGCAGGGGCAGGGCCAACTAATGAAAAACTGTTTTTT	CASSAGAGPTNEKLFF
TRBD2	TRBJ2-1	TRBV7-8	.	TGTGCCAGCAGCTCTCCTCGGCGGGAGGGCCGGAATGAGCAGTTCTTC	CASSSPRREGRNEQFF